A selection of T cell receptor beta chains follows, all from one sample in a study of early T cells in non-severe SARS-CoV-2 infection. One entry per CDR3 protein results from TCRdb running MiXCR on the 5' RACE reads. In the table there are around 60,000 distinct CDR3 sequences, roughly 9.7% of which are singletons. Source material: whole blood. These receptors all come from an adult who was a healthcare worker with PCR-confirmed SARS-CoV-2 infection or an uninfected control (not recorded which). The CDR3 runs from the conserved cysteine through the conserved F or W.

CASSGLEQFF | TRBV2
CASSIMAGSTDTQYF | TRBV19
CASSPLTENSPLHF | TRBV11-2
CASSQELRKIEAFF | TRBV4-1
CASSSQGVQPQHF | TRBV18
CSVEDPYRDEAFF | TRBV29-1
CSQSTGTGGNEKLFF | TRBV20-1
CASSERNRMAQYF | TRBV2
CASSQPGTWGNEQFF | TRBV4-1
CASSLDGYSGNTIYF | TRBV27
CSVAFPEGHTEAFF | TRBV29-1
CASSRLVGETQYF | TRBV18
CASSAFYEQYF | TRBV11-2
CASSSIRLETQYF | TRBV25-1
CSVGQGDEKLFF | TRBV29-1
CSARGKAGQGLYGYTF | TRBV20-1
CASSARTGEAGVGLGDTQYF | TRBV7-2
CASSQVRSGYTF | TRBV4-1
CASSFTSGQGAREFF | TRBV7-9
CASSLIPGVNSNEQFF | TRBV11-2
CATSSLSGINQPQHF | TRBV15
CASSYLSWADRNTEAFF | TRBV6-5
CASTEGDTQYF | TRBV7-6
CASSVGLAGFTDTQYF | TRBV7-3
CASSQQGAQPQHF | TRBV3-1
CASSEKVGGSKEQYF | TRBV25-1
CASSLHAPRQGPLYEQYF | TRBV27
CASSLYGGETQYF | TRBV7-3
CSVELGGNTEAFF | TRBV29-1
CASSGGTSGGNEQFF | TRBV2
CASSFRASGTQYF | TRBV7-3
CASSLGTIQETQYF | TRBV5-1
CASSLDRQGYNEQFF | TRBV11-2
CSAGGRSYQETQYF | TRBV20-1
CASSAHSGANVLTF | TRBV11-2
CASSLIGGRYNSPLHF | TRBV27
CASSLNSRESTDTQYF | TRBV7-3
CASSYGGSQETQYF | TRBV6-5
CASSVQLAGYNEQFF | TRBV7-2
CSARGVSGTNYGYTF | TRBV20-1
CASRINLYEGNQPQHF | TRBV6-1
CASSLKIATSGSGDEQFF | TRBV7-2
CSVEKSGWGADTQYF | TRBV29-1